This TCR beta chain was sequenced for a study of beta chain features in type 1 diabetes. This clone was picked up a small number of times. What it binds is not known. Study-wide points: Amplification by PCR could prefer shorter templates, with the same effect in patients and controls. Diminished insertions and augmented deletions at VDJ junctions characterized type 1 diabetes patients. Shortening that was moderate but significant affected the TCRB CDR3s of Type 1 diabetes patients in all four CD4+ subsets.

Every bit of the isolated RNA underwent reverse transcription, so sequencing read expressed TCRB transcripts. Sequencing was performed with immunoSEQ multiplex PCR; in TCRdb, only in-frame clones are kept and a portion is missing. The table has roughly 140,000 clones, less than 9% seen once. This CDR3 has 15 amino acids. The germline V gene has CDR1 LNHDA and CDR2 SQIVND (reference sequence). V was cut by 6 bases and J by 5 bases, with 17 bases left in between. The chain is built from TRBV19 and TRBJ2-1; D may be TRBD2 (6 bases). Sequencing used central memory CD4+ T cells from blood. This receptor was obtained from a woman in her twenties or thirties in good health. The CDR3: CASRSNNPGDNEQFF. The DNA of the CDR3 is TGTGCCAGTAGAAGTAACAACCCGGGGGACAATGAGCAGTTCTTC. The variable domain in full, completed from reference TRBV19 and TRBJ2-1, reads DGGITQSPKYLFRKEGQNVTLSCEQNLNHDAMYWYRQDPGQGLRLIYYSQIVNDFQKGDIAEGYSVSREKKESFPLTVTSAQKNPTAFYLCASRSNNPGDNEQFFGPGTRLTVL.